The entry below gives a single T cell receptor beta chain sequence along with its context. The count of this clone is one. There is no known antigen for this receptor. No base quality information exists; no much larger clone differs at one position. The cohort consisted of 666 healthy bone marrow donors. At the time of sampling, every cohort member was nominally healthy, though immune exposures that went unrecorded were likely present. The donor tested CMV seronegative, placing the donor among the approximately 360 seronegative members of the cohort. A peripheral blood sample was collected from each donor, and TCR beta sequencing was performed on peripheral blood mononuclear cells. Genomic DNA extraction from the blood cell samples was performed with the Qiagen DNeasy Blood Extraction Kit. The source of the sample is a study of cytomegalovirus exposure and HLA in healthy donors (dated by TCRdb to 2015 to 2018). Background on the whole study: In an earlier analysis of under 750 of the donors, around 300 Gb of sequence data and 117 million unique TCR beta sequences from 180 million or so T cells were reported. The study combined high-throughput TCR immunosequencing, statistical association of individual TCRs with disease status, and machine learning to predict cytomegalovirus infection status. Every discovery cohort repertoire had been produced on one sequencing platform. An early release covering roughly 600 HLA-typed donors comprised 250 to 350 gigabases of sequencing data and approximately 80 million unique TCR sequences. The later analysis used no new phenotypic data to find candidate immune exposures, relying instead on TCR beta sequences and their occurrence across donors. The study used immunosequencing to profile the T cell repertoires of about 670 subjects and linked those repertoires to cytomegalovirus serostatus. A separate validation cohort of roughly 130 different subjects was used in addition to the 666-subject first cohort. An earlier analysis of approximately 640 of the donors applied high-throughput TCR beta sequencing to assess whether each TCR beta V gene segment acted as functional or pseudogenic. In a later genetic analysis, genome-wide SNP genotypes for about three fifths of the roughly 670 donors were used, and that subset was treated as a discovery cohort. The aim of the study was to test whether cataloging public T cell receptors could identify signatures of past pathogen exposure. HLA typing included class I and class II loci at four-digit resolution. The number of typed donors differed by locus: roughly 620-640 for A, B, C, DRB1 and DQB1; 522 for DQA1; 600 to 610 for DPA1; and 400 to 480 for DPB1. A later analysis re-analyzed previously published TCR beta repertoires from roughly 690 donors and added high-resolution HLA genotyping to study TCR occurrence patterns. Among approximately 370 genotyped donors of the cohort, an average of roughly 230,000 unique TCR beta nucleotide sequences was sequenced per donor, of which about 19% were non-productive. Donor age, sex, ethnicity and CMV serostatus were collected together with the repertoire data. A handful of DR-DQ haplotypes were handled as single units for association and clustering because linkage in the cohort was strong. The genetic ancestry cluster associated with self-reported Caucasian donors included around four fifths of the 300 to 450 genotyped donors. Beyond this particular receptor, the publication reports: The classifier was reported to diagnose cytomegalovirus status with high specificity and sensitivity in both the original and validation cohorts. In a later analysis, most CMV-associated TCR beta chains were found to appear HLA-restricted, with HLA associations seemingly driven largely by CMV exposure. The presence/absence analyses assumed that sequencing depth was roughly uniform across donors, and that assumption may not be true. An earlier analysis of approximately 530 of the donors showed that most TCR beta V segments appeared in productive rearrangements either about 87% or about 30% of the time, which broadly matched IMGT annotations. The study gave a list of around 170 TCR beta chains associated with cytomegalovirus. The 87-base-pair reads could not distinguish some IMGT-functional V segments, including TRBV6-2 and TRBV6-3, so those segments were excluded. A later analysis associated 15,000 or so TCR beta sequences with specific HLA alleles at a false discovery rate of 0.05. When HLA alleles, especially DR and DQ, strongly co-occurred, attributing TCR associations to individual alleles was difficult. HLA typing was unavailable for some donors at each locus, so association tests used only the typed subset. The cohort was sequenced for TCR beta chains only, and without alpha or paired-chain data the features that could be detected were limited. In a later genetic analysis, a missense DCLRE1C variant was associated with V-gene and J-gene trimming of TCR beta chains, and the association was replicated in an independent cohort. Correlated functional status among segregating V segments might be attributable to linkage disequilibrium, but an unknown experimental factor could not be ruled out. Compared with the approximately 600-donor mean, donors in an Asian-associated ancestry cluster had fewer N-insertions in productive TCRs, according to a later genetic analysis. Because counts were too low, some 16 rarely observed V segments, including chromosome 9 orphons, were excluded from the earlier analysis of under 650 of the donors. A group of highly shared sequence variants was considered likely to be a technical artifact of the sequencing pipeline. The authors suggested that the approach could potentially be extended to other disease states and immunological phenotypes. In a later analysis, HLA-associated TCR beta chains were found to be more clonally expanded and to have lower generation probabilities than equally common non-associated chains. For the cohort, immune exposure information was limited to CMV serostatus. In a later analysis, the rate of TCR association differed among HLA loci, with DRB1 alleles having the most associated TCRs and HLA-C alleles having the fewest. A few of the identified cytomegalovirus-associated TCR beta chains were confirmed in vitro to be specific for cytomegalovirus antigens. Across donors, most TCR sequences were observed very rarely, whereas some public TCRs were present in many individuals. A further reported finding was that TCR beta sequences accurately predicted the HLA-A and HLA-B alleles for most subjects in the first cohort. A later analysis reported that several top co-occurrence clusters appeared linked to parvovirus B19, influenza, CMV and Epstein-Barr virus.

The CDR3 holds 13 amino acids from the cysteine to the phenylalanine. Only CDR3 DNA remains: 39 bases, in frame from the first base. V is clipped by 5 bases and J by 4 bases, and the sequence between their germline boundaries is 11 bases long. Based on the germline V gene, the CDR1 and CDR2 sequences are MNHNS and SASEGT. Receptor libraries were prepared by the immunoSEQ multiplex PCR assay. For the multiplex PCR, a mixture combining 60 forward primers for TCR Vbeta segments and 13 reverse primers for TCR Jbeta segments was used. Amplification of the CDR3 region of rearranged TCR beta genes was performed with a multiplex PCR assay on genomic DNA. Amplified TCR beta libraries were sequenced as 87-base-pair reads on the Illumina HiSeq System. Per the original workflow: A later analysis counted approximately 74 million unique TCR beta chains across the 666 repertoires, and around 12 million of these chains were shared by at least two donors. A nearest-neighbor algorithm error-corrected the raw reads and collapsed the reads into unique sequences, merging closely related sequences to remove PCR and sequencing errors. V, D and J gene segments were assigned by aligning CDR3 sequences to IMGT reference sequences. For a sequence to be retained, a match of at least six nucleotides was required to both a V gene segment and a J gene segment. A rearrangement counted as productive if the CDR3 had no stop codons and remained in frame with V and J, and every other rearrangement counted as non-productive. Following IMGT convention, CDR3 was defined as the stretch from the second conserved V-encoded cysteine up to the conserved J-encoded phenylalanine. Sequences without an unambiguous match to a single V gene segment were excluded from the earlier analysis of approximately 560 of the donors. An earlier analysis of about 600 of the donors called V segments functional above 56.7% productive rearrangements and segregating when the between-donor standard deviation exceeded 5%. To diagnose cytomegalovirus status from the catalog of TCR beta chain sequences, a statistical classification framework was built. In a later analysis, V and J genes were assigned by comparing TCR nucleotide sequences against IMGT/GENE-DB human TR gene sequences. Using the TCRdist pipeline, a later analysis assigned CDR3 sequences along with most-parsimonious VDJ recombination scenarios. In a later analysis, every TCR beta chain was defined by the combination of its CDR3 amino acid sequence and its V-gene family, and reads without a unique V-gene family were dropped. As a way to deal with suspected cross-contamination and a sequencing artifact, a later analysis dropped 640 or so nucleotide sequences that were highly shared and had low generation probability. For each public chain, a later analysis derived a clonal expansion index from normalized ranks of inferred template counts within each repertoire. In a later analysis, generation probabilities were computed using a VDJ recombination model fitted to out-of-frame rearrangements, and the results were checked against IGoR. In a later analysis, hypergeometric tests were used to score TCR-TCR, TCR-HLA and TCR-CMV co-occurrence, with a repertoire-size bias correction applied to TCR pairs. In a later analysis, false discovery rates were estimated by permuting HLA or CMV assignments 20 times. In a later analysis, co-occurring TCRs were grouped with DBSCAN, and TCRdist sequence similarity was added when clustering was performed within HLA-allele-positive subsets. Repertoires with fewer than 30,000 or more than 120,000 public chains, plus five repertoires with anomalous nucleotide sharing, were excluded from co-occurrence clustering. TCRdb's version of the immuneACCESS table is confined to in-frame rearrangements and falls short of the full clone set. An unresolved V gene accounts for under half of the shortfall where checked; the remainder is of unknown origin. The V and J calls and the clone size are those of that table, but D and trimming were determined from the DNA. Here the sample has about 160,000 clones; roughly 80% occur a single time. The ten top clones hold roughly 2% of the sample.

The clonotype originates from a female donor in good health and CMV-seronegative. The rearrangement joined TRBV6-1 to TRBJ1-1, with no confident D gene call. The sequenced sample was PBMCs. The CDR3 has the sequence CASSFRGSTEAFF. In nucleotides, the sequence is TGTGCCAGCAGTTTTCGAGGGTCCACTGAAGCTTTCTTT.